A selection of T cell receptor beta chains follows, all from one sample in a study of shared clonotypes between healthy human individuals. The data were produced by immunoSEQ multiplex PCR, yet TCRdb's version contains in-frame clones alone and is incomplete. The sample includes about 2.2 million clones, approximately 92% of them seen just once. Sequenced input: naive CD8+ T cells from PBMCs. Receptors were obtained from a man aged 18 to 29 in good health. Some clones in this sample may be carry-over from other donors' samples. Each CDR3 is given with its conserved first and last residue. A D gene is named only where the DNA matches it firmly. Not every row has a clone size; where given, it reads once, few, many or a size class.

cdr3_aa cdr3_nt v_call d_call j_call clone_size
CAISGGGTRAYEQYF TGTGCCATCAGTGGGGGCGGAACGAGGGCCTACGAGCAGTACTTC TRBV10-3 NA TRBJ2-7 NA
CASSLAESGRDEQYF TGCGCCAGCAGCTTGGCCGAGAGCGGGAGGGACGAGCAGTACTTC TRBV5-1 TRBD2 TRBJ2-7 NA
CASSTNFKTTDTQYF TGTGCCAGTAGTACCAACTTCAAGACCACAGATACGCAGTATTTT TRBV19 NA TRBJ2-3 NA
CASSQERVEKLFF TGTGCCAGCAGCCAAGAGCGGGTGGAAAAACTGTTTTTT TRBV4-2 NA TRBJ1-4 once
CASSLTGTVGDTQYF TGTGCCAGCAGCTTAACCGGGACCGTGGGAGATACGCAGTATTTT TRBV7-3 NA TRBJ2-3 NA
CASSLSTGKPQHF TGTGCCAGCAGTTTATCTACAGGGAAGCCCCAGCATTTT TRBV27 NA TRBJ1-5 NA
CASSLKGRVYEQYF TGTGCCAGCAGTTTAAAGGGCAGGGTGTACGAGCAGTACTTC TRBV27 NA TRBJ2-7 NA
CASSIPSDHEQYF TGTGCCAGCAGCATTCCCTCTGATCACGAGCAGTACTTC TRBV7-9 NA TRBJ2-7 NA
CASSTGRTAIYNEQFF TGTGCCAGCAGCACCGGAAGGACAGCGATTTACAATGAGCAGTTCTTC TRBV13 NA TRBJ2-1 NA
CASSESEERYREGEKLFF TGTGCCAGCAGTGAATCAGAGGAGAGGTACAGGGAGGGCGAAAAACTGTTTTTT TRBV25-1 NA TRBJ1-4 NA